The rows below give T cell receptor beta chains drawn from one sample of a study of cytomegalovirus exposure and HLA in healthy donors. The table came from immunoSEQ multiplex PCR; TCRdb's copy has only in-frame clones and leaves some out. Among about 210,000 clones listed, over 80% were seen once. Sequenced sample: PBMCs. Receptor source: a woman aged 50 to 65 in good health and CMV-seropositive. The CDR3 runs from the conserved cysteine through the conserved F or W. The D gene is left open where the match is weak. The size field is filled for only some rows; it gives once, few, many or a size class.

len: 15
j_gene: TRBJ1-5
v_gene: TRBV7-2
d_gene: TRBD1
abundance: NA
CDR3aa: CASSPLGQNNQPQHF
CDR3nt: TGTGCCAGCAGCCCCTTGGGACAGAATAATCAGCCCCAGCATTTT

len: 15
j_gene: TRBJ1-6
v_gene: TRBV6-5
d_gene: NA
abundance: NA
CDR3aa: CASSWGVSYNSPLHF
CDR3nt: TGTGCCAGCAGTTGGGGGGTATCCTATAATTCACCCCTCCACTTT

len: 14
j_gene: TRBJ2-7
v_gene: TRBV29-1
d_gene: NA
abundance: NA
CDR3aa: CSVEVYTTSYEQYF
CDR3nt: TGCAGCGTTGAAGTTTACACGACAAGCTACGAGCAGTACTTC

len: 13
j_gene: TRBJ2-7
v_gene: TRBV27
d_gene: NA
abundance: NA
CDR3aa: CASQRAGIYEQYF
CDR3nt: TGTGCCAGCCAAAGAGCAGGGATCTACGAGCAGTACTTC

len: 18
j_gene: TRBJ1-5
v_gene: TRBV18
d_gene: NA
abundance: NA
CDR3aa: CASSPPGTPYLTGQPQHF
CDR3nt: TGTGCCAGCTCACCTCCCGGGACACCTTATTTAACTGGCCAGCCCCAGCATTTT

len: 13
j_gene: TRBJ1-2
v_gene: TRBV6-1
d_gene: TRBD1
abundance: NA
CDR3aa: CASSGTGNYGYTF
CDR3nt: TGTGCCAGCAGTGGGACAGGGAACTATGGCTACACCTTC

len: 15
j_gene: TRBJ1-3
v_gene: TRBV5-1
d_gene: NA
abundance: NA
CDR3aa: CASSLSQDSGNTIYF
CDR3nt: TGCGCCAGCAGCTTGTCGCAGGACTCTGGAAACACCATATATTTT

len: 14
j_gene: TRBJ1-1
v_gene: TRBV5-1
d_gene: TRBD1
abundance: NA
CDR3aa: CASSLAVAGGQAFF
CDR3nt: TGCGCCAGCAGCTTGGCCGTAGCAGGGGGTCAAGCTTTCTTT

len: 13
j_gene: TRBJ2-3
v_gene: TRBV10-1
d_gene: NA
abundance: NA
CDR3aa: CASSEPGTDTQYF
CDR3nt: TGCGCCAGCAGTGAGCCCGGCACAGATACGCAGTATTTT

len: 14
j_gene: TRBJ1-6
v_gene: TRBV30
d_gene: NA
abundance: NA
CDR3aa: CAWSSGTPISPLHF
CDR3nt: TGTGCCTGGAGTTCCGGGACACCCATTTCACCCCTCCACTTT

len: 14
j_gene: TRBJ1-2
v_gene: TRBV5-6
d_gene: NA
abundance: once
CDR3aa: CASSPVGGSYGYTF
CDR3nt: TGTGCCAGCAGCCCGGTGGGGGGGAGCTATGGCTACACCTTC

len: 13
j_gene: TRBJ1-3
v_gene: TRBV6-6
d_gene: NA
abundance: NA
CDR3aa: CASSSLIENTIYF
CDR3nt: TGTGCCAGCAGTTCCCTTATAGAAAACACCATATATTTT

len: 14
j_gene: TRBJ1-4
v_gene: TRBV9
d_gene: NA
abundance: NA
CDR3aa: CASSADEGGEKLFF
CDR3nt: TGTGCCAGCAGCGCCGACGAGGGCGGTGAAAAACTGTTTTTT

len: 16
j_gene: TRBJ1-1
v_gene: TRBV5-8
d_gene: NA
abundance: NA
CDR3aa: CASSSGSGTMGTEAFF
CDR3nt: TGTGCCAGCAGCTCGGGATCCGGGACAATGGGCACTGAAGCTTTCTTT

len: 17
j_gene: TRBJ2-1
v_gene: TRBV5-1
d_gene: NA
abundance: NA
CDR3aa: CASSLNVGRGSYNEQFF
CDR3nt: TGCGCCAGCAGCTTGAATGTAGGGCGGGGATCCTACAATGAGCAGTTCTTC

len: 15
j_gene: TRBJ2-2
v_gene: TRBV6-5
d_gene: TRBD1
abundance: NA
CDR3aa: CASSSDRAQTGELFF
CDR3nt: TGTGCCAGCAGTTCCGACAGGGCACAAACCGGGGAGCTGTTTTTT

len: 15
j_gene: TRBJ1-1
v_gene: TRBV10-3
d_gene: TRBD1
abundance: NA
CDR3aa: CAISVAGTGYTEAFF
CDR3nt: TGTGCCATCAGTGTAGCCGGGACAGGGTACACTGAAGCTTTCTTT

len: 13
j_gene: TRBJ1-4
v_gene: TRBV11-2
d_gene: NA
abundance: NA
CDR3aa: CASSLQGREKLFF
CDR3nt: TGTGCCAGCAGCCTACAGGGTCGTGAAAAACTGTTTTTT

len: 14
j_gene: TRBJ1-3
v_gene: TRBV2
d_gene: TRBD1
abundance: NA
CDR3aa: CASSGGTGGNTIYF
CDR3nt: TGTGCCAGCAGTGGGGGGACAGGTGGAAACACCATATATTTT

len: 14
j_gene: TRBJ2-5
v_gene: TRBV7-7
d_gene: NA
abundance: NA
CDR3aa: CASSSRTSAKTQYF
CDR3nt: TGTGCCAGCAGCTCACGGACTTCCGCGAAGACCCAGTACTTC

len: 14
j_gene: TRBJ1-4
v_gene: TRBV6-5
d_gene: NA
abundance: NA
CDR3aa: CASSEHATNEKLFF
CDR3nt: TGTGCCAGCAGTGAGCATGCAACTAATGAAAAACTGTTTTTT

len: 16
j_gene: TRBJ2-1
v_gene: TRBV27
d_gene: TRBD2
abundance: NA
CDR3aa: CASSPYSSGGANEQFF
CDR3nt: TGTGCCAGCAGTCCATACTCTAGCGGGGGGGCTAATGAGCAGTTCTTC

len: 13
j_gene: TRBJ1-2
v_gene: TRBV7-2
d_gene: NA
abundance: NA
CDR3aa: CASSPVERWGYTF
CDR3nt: TGTGCCAGCAGCCCCGTGGAGCGGTGGGGCTACACCTTC

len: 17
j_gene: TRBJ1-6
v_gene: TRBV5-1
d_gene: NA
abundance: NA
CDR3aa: CASSLYGQSSYNSPLHF
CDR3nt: TGCGCCAGCAGCTTGTATGGACAGAGCTCCTATAATTCACCCCTCCACTTT

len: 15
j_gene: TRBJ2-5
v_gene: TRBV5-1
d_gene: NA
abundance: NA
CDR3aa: CASSPSKGGQETQYF
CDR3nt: TGCGCCAGCAGCCCGTCTAAGGGGGGGCAAGAGACCCAGTACTTC

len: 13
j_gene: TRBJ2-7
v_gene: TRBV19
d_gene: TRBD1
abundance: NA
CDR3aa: CATGQGAVYEQYF
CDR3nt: TGTGCCACGGGACAGGGGGCAGTCTACGAGCAGTACTTC

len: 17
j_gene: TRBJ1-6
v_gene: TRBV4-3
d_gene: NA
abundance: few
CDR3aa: CASSQDLRWGGDSPLHF
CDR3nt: TGCGCCAGCAGCCAAGATCTGAGGTGGGGGGGAGATTCACCCCTCCACTTT

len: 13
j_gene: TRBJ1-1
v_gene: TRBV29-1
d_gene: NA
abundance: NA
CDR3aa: CSVGGLGRREAFF
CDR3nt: TGCAGCGTTGGGGGTTTGGGGCGCCGTGAAGCTTTCTTT

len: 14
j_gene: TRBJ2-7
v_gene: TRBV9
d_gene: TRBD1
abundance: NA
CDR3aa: CASSAGQVNYEQYF
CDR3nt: TGTGCCAGCAGCGCGGGACAGGTGAACTACGAGCAGTACTTC

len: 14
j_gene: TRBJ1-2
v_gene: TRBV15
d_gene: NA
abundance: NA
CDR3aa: CATSRGDGNYGYTF
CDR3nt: TGTGCCACCAGCAGGGGAGACGGGAACTATGGCTACACCTTC

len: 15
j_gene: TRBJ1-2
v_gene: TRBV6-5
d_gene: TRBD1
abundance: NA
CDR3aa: CASTRGGQGSSGYTF
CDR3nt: TGTGCCAGCACGCGGGGGGGACAGGGGTCGAGCGGCTACACCTTC

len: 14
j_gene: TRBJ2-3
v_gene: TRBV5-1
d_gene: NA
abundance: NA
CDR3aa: CASSLTVFTDTQYF
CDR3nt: TGCGCCAGCAGCCTGACAGTTTTCACAGATACGCAGTATTTT

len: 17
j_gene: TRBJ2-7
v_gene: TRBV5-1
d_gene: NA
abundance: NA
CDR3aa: CASSFRNQGTTLYEQYF
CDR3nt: TGCGCCAGCAGCTTCAGGAACCAGGGAACCACTTTATACGAGCAGTACTTC

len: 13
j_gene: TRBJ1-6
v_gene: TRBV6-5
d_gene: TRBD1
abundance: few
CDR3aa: CASSRTGYSPLHF
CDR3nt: TGTGCCAGCAGTAGGACAGGATATTCACCCCTCCACTTT

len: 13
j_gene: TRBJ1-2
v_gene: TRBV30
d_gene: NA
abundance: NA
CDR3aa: CAWSVREGGGYTF
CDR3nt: TGTGCCTGGAGTGTACGGGAAGGCGGTGGCTACACCTTC

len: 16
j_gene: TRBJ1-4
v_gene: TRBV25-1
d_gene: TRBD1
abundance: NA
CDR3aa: CASSGPGQGFGEKLFF
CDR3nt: TGTGCCAGCAGTGGTCCCGGACAGGGCTTTGGCGAAAAACTGTTTTTT

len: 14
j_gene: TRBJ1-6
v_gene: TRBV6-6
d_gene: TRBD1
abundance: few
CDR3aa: CASSYRDRNSPLHF
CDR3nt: TGTGCCAGCAGTTACCGGGACAGGAATTCACCCCTCCACTTT

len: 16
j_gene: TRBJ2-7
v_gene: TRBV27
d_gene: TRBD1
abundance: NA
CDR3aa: CASSLAGTVPIYEQYF
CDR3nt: TGTGCCAGCAGTTTAGCCGGGACAGTGCCAATCTACGAGCAGTACTTC

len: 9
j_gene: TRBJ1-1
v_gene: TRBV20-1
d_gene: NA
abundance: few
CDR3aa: CSVNTEAFF
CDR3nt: TGCAGCGTGAACACTGAAGCTTTCTTT